This is a list of T cell receptor beta chains from one sample in a study of molecular identifiers for immune sequencing clone quantification. Via MiXCR, TCRdb re-called the PCR reads, giving one row per CDR3 protein. Of under 600,000 distinct CDR3 sequences in the sample, about 26% were seen once. Sequencing was done on a sample of naive CD8+ T cells from blood, with Jurkat cell RNA spiked in. The receptors stem from a human donor in good health. Some libraries in this study had Jurkat cell RNA spiked in. Both conserved end residues are part of each CDR3. A D gene is named only where the DNA matches it firmly. Some rows mark clone size as missing; the rest say once, few, many or name a class of expanded clone.

j_call d_call clone_size v_call cdr3_nt cdr3_aa
TRBJ2-2 TRBD2 many TRBV6-5 TGTGCCAGCAGTGACACTAGCGTCACGAACACCGGGGAGCTGTTTTTT CASSDTSVTNTGELFF
TRBJ2-7 . . TRBV11-2 TGTGCCAGCACCTGGGGCACAACCTACGAGCAGTACTTC CASTWGTTYEQYF
TRBJ2-3 . many TRBV7-8 TGTGCCAGCAGTTATGACATTTATGTCACAGATACGCAGTATTTT CASSYDIYVTDTQYF
TRBJ2-4 . many TRBV13 TGTGCCAGCAGCTTTTCCCGACAAGGGGTCCAAAACATTCAGTACTTC CASSFSRQGVQNIQYF
TRBJ2-3 TRBD2 . TRBV9 TGTGCCAGCAGCCCCGGACTAGCGGGAGTAGATACGCAGTATTTT CASSPGLAGVDTQYF
TRBJ2-3 . many TRBV18 TGTGCCAGCTCACCACGGCGACTTACCGAACTAGATACGCAGTATTTT CASSPRRLTELDTQYF
TRBJ2-5 TRBD1 . TRBV14 TGTGCCAGCAGACTGACAGGGGCGGAGACCCAGTACTTC CASRLTGAETQYF
TRBJ1-2 . many TRBV5-6 TGTGCCAGCAGCTTGGTGGAAACACTCGGCTACACCTTC CASSLVETLGYTF
TRBJ1-3 . . TRBV12-3/TRBV12-4 TGTGCCAGCAGTTTCGACGTATCTGGAAACACCATATATTTT CASSFDVSGNTIYF
TRBJ2-3 TRBD2 few TRBV7-9 TGTGCCAGCAGCTTAGGCCCAGCGGGAGGGCCTTTGGTTACAGATACGCAGTATTTT CASSLGPAGGPLVTDTQYF
TRBJ1-5 . . TRBV19 TGTGCCAGTAGTATAGATCCCCTGGGGGCTCAGCCCCAGCATTTT CASSIDPLGAQPQHF
TRBJ2-3 . . TRBV5-1 TGCGCCAGCAGCTTGGAGTTCTCGTCCACAGATACGCAGTGTTTT CASSLEFSSTDTQCF
TRBJ2-7 TRBD1 many TRBV29-1 TGCAGCGTTGGGGCAGGGGGCCCCTACGAGCAGTACTTC CSVGAGGPYEQYF
TRBJ1-1 . many TRBV4-1 TGCGCCAGCAGCCAATCCACCCGGGGGTTTGCTTTCTTT CASSQSTRGFAFF
TRBJ2-5 . few TRBV7-8 TGTGCCAGCAGCTTTCCCCCGAGCGAGACCCAGTACTTC CASSFPPSETQYF
TRBJ1-1 TRBD1 . TRBV9 TGTGCCAGCAGCGTAGCTGCAGGGGGCGTTTCTGAAGCTTTCTTT CASSVAAGGVSEAFF
TRBJ2-7 . . TRBV7-9 TGTGCCAGCAGCTCTAACGACGACAGGCGAACCTACGAGCAGTACTTC CASSSNDDRRTYEQYF
TRBJ2-7 TRBD2 . TRBV11-2 TGTGCCAGCAGCTTGTGGACGGGAGGGCAGTACTTC CASSLWTGGQYF
TRBJ2-2 TRBD2 few TRBV11-3 TGTGCCAGCAGCCCCCGGACTAGCGGGGGGCGGGCCGGGGAGCTGTTTTTT CASSPRTSGGRAGELFF
TRBJ2-3 . many TRBV2 TGTGCCAGCAGTGTCGGAGGATTTAGCACAGATACGCAGTATTTT CASSVGGFSTDTQYF
TRBJ2-3 . many TRBV7-9 TGTGCCAGCAGCATCCCCGGACTTAATACGCAGTATTTT CASSIPGLNTQYF
TRBJ2-6 . many TRBV4-2 TGTGCCAGCAGCCAAGATCAGTACTCTGGGGCCAACGTCCTGACTTTC CASSQDQYSGANVLTF
TRBJ2-1 . . TRBV30 TGTGCCTGGCAGTTTCGCTATGAGCAGTTCTTC CAWQFRYEQFF
TRBJ1-5 TRBD1 many TRBV29-1 TGCAGCGTTGCTACAGGGGGCGGTCAGCCCCAGCATTTT CSVATGGGQPQHF
TRBJ1-6 . few TRBV20-1 TGCAGTGCTAGAGATTTACAGGGCTATAATTCACCCCTCCACTTT CSARDLQGYNSPLHF
TRBJ1-1 . few TRBV6-2/TRBV6-3 TGTGCCAGCAGTTACATTCCCACAGCGAACACTGAAGCTTTCTTT CASSYIPTANTEAFF
TRBJ2-2 . . TRBV3-1 TGTGCCAGCAGCCAGGTAGCTGGTCCCGGGGAGCTGTTTTTT CASSQVAGPGELFF
TRBJ1-2 . few TRBV12-3/TRBV12-4 TGTGCCAGCAAATTCTCAGGGAACTATGGCTACACCTTC CASKFSGNYGYTF
TRBJ2-7 TRBD2 few TRBV28 TGTGCCAGCAGTCCCCGAAGCGGGACTAACTCCTACGAGCAGTACTTC CASSPRSGTNSYEQYF
TRBJ2-7 . many TRBV6-5 TGTGCCAGCAGTTACGCGACAGGTTACAGGGACGAGCAGTACTTC CASSYATGYRDEQYF
TRBJ1-5 TRBD1 . TRBV5-6 TGTGCCAGCAGCTTGGTTCGGGACAGAAATCAGCCCCAGCATTTT CASSLVRDRNQPQHF
TRBJ2-7 . few TRBV27 TGTGCCAGCAGGATCTCGTCGGGGGCAGGGTACGAGCAGTACTTC CASRISSGAGYEQYF
TRBJ2-3 . few TRBV4-1 TGCGCCAGCAGAGCCCTACCAGGAACTAGCACAGATACGCAGTATTTT CASRALPGTSTDTQYF
TRBJ1-5 TRBD1 many TRBV7-6 TGTGCCAGCAGCTCACTGGACAGGGATAGCAATCAGCCCCAGCATTTT CASSSLDRDSNQPQHF
TRBJ2-7 . . TRBV2 TGTGCCAGCCAGGGTCCCAGGGACGAGCAGTACTTC CASQGPRDEQYF
TRBJ2-7 . few TRBV9 TGTGCCAGCAGCACGGGGCTTATCGGGTACGAGCAGTACTTC CASSTGLIGYEQYF
TRBJ2-7 . . TRBV9 TGTGCCAGCAGCCCCCTGGACTCGATCTACGAGCAGTACTTC CASSPLDSIYEQYF
TRBJ2-3 . many TRBV14 TGTGCCAGCAGCCAAGACTCGGTCCTTCTGGACACAGATACGCAGTATTTT CASSQDSVLLDTDTQYF
TRBJ2-5 TRBD1 many TRBV4-1 TGCGCCAGCAGCCAAGTAGGGGGCGATGAGACCCAGTACTTC CASSQVGGDETQYF
TRBJ1-2 TRBD1 . TRBV30 TGTGCCTGGATTTGGACAGGGGGCAAAGGCTACACCTTC CAWIWTGGKGYTF
TRBJ1-2 . . TRBV2 TGTGCCAGCAGTGTTGGCAGCTATGGCCACACCTTC CASSVGSYGHTF
TRBJ1-3 . few TRBV7-6 TGTGCCAGCAGCCCGGTTCAGGGCTCTGGAAACACCATATATTTT CASSPVQGSGNTIYF
TRBJ1-4 . . TRBV5-6 TGTGCCAGCAGCTTGAGATGGGACACAGATAATGAAAAACTGTTTTTT CASSLRWDTDNEKLFF